The entry that follows covers one T cell receptor (beta chain) sequence. The sample comes from a study of blood T cell repertoires in COVID-19. Study summary: Researchers got acute and convalescent COVID-19 samples from the United States, Italy and Spain. From T cells, B-cell-depleted T cells, or PBMCs came the material, which was cDNA or gDNA.

V lost 2 bases to trimming and J lost 6 bases, with 11 bases between them. Per the germline V gene, CDR1 is SGDLS and CDR2 is YYNGEE. The CDR3 contains 13 residues. In the authors' methods: Scientists estimated how many nucleated cells there were by amplifying reference gene primers. Libraries were prepared by immunoSEQ multiplex PCR; TCRdb keeps only in-frame clonotypes and omits some of them. The V and J calls and the clone size are those of that table, but D and trimming were determined from the DNA. The sample lists more than 200,000 clones, approximately 90% occurring once. This clonotype was obtained from a man between 65 and 80 years old with acute or convalescent COVID-19. The sequenced material came from peripheral blood. V gene TRBV9 combines with J gene TRBJ1-1; D call uncertain. CDR3 amino acids: CASSVRTASEAFF. DNA of the CDR3: TGTGCCAGCAGCGTCAGGACTGCCTCTGAAGCTTTCTTT.